The next 15 T cell receptor beta chains were all read from a single sample in a study of T cell responses to AZD1222 COVID-19 vaccine. The method was immunoSEQ multiplex PCR; TCRdb's version includes in-frame clones alone and lacks a portion of them. The sample has about 130,000 clones, approximately 88% seen once; the top ten hold under 9.5%. The sample consisted of peripheral blood, taken on day 0 of AZD1222 vaccination. These receptors were taken from an adult in good health.

The rearrangement uses TRBV7-9 and TRBJ2-5; D gene ambiguous. This CDR3 is built from 13 residues. Germline-derived CDR1 and CDR2 are SEHNR and FQNEAQ (reference sequence). Trimming cost V 5 bases and J 1 base, with 8 bases left between them. CDR3 bases: TGTGCCAGCAGCCAAGGGTCCCAAGAGACCCAGTACTTC. Protein product: CASSQGSQETQYF.

The chain has TRBV28 and TRBJ2-4; 10 bases line up with TRBD1. V lost 5 bases, J lost 11 bases, and 6 bases stayed unmatched. Germline V CDR1 and CDR2: MDHEN, SYDVKM. This CDR3 spans 13 amino acids. CDR3 residues: CASSAGQGVFQYF. In DNA form, the CDR3 reads TGTGCCAGCAGTGCCGGACAGGGGGTGTTTCAGTACTTC.

The rearrangement uses TRBV12-5 and TRBJ1-6, with TRBD1 identical over 9 bases. V gave up 6 bases and J gave up 10 bases; unmatched junction bases: 7. Per germline, CDR1 LGHNT and CDR2 FRNRAP. This CDR3 has 14 amino acids. In DNA form, the CDR3 reads TGTGCTAGTGGCCTAGGACAGGGGAAATCACCCCTCCACTTT. Its translation: CASGLGQGKSPLHF.

V gene TRBV6-5 combines with J gene TRBJ2-7, with 12 bases identical to TRBD2. This CDR3 is built from 14 residues. The J segment lost 7 bases and the V segment lost 10 bases, leaving 11 bases of the junction unmatched. CDR1 and CDR2 from the germline V gene are MNHEY and SVGAGI. CDR3 protein: CATRLAGAPREQYF. The CDR3 coding sequence is TGTGCCACCCGACTAGCGGGGGCCCCTAGGGAGCAGTACTTC.

This chain links TRBV27 with TRBJ2-7; tentatively, D is TRBD1 (5 bases). The CDR3 spans 14 residues. Trimming left V 2 bases short and J 2 bases short, with 10 bases between. The germline V gene encodes CDR1 MNHEY and CDR2 SMNVEV (reference sequence). The CDR3 here is CASSLSQGPYEQYF. In DNA, the CDR3 is TGTGCCAGCAGTTTAAGCCAGGGCCCCTACGAGCAGTACTTC.

This clone is a singleton in its sample. V usage is TRBV28 and J usage is TRBJ2-7, with 8 bases that match TRBD1. V dropped 6 bases and J dropped 4; count of bases not matched to a gene: 8. Germline CDR1 reads MDHEN; CDR2 reads SYDVKM. The CDR3 has 14 residues. This CDR3 reads CASSSAGGKYEQYF. The CDR3 DNA is TGTGCCAGCAGCTCCGCAGGGGGCAAATACGAGCAGTACTTC.

CDR3 DNA sequence: TGTGCCAGCAGTACATACTCCGGGACTAGCGGGGGACCCTTCCAAGAGACCCAGTACTTC. Translated: CASSTYSGTSGGPFQETQYF. The chain employs TRBV28 and TRBJ2-5; TRBD2 agrees at 14 bases. Germline assignment: CDR1 MDHEN and CDR2 SYDVKM. Trimming removed 5 bases from V and 1 base from J; junction bases left unmatched: 15. The CDR3 is 20 residues long.

About this clone: This sample includes further DNA sequences coding for the same CDR3. V and J are TRBV19 and TRBJ2-7; 7 bases line up with TRBD2. Germline V lookup: CDR1 LNHDA, CDR2 SQIVND (reference sequence). The CDR3 runs 12 residues. V lost 4 bases and J lost 3; bases outside the gene matches: 0. CDR3 protein: CASSRTSYEQYF. The CDR3 DNA reads TGTGCCAGTAGTAGGACTAGCTACGAGCAGTACTTC.

The genes are TRBV7-2 and TRBJ1-4; possible D gene TRBD1, 6 bases. The length of the CDR3 is 16 residues. Germline V lookup: CDR1 SGHTA, CDR2 FQGNSA. V shed 1 base and J shed 8 bases, with 17 bases lying between them. The CDR3 here is CASSLVGGLVHEKLFF. CDR3 DNA sequence: TGTGCCAGCAGCTTAGTTGGGGGCCTCGTTCACGAAAAACTGTTTTTT.

The chain recombines TRBV29-1 with TRBJ2-5; 9 nucleotides align to TRBD2. Germline CDR1 reads SQVTM; CDR2 reads ANQGSEA. CDR3 size: 15 residues. Trimming cost V 4 bases and J 2 bases; bases outside gene matches: 8. The CDR3 DNA sequence: TGCAGCGTTGCTTCGAGCGGGGGGTTTCAAGAGACCCAGTACTTC. Protein product: CSVASSGGFQETQYF.

J is TRBJ2-3 and V is TRBV2; D is ambiguous. The length of the CDR3 is 14 residues. Germline-derived CDR1 and CDR2 are SNHLY and FYNNEI. V lost 6 bases and J 2 bases, leaving 12 bases between the germline ends. The CDR3 loop is CASSLSRLTDTQYF. CDR3 in DNA: TGTGCCAGCAGCCTTAGTCGGCTCACAGATACGCAGTATTTT. Full variable domain (rest looked up from reference TRBV2 and TRBJ2-3): EPEVTQTPSHQVTQMGQEVILRCVPISNHLYFYWYRQILGQKVEFLVSFYNNEISEKSEIFDDQFSVERPDGSNFTLKIRSTKLEDSAMYFCASSLSRLTDTQYFGPGTRLTVL.

This chain uses TRBV12-2 with TRBJ2-7; no check of the table's D call, TRBD2, against the DNA was made. TRBV12-2 is marked as a pseudogene. This CDR3 region has 14 residues. The CDR3 region is CASRGWEGNHEQYF. DNA of the CDR3: TGTGCAAGTCGCGGCTGGGAGGGGAACCACGAGCAGTACTTC.

The chain recombines TRBV5-1 with TRBJ2-2; D is undetermined. Germline CDR1 SGHRS, CDR2 YFSETQ. The CDR3 loop spans 17 amino acids. V was cut by 0 bases and J by 0 bases, with 12 bases left in between. CDR3 loop: CASSLVYRAANTGELFF. The CDR3 coding sequence is TGCGCCAGCAGCTTGGTATATCGCGCGGCGAACACCGGGGAGCTGTTTTTT.

The J gene is TRBJ1-2, the V gene TRBV19, with 9 bases identical to TRBD1. The trim removed 7 bases at V and 2 bases at J, leaving 8 bases unmatched. Germline CDR1 LNHDA, CDR2 SQIVND (reference sequence). The CDR3 totals 15 residues. The CDR3 loop is CASKPGTGPNYGYTF. The CDR3 region has the DNA TGTGCCAGTAAACCCGGGACAGGGCCCAACTATGGCTACACCTTC.

CDR3 sequence: CASSYPGAGNTEAFF. The CDR3 nucleotides read TGTGCCAGCAGTTACCCAGGGGCAGGAAACACTGAAGCTTTCTTT. The J gene is TRBJ1-1, the V gene TRBV6-5, with D perhaps TRBD1 (6 bases). The V gene lost 2 bases and the J gene lost 2 bases, with 12 bases spanning the gap. CDR1 MNHEY and CDR2 SVGAGI come from the germline V gene. CDR3 length equals 15 residues.